The clone carrying this T cell receptor (beta chain) was seen at least ten times. Its antigen is as yet unknown. This entry comes from a study of neurological immune-mediated disorders. Findings and limits, study-wide: Multiple sclerosis was found to have the least TCR clonal expansion, below healthy controls, and HTLV-1-associated myelopathy the most.

TCRdb reprocessed the 5' RACE reads via MiXCR and lists one record per CDR3 protein. Of tens of thousands of distinct CDR3 sequences in the sample, over 9% were seen once. The CDR3 is made up of 12 amino acids. Trimming left V 3 bases short and J 4 bases short, with 6 bases between. Germline values: CDR1 SGHTA, CDR2 FQGNSA. Among the participants, healthy controls were blood bank volunteers in Maryland, USA. The unsorted libraries had their origin in 2 million PBMCs stored at -80 C. Sequencing was performed on PBMCs. The chain employs TRBV7-2 and TRBJ2-5, with D perhaps assigned TRBD1 or TRBD2 (5 bases each). This TCR came from a man aged 35-49 years in good health. CDR3 residues: CASSFGGETQYF. As DNA, the CDR3 is TGTGCCAGCAGCTTTGGGGGAGAGACCCAGTACTTC.